The T cell receptor beta chain described here comes from a study of CXCR3-negative and CXCR3-positive naive CD8 T cells. Study observations and caveats: Compared with CXCR3-negative naive cells, CXCR3-positive naive cells showed more hydrophobic TRB CDR3s.

Researchers prepared the TRB cDNA libraries using 5' RACE with UMI labels. TCRdb reprocessed the 5' RACE reads, keeping one entry per CDR3 protein, no DNA. The sample includes some 54,000 distinct CDR3 sequences. A note on this clonotype: The target antigen is unknown.

From germline, CDR1 is SSHAT and CDR2 FNYEAQ (reference sequence). This CDR3 is 18 amino acids long. Sequences were obtained from naive CXCR3+ CD8+ T cells from blood. As to subset: CD45RO-CCR7+CD27+CD95- naive CD8+ T cells expressing CXCR3 (TNR3+). The TCR comes from a human donor in good health. Some clones in this sample may be carry-over from other donors' samples. This rearrangement joins TRBV7-7 to TRBJ2-3; checking the TCRdb D call of TRBD1 is not possible without DNA. The CDR3 spells CASSLGPGQGDVTDTQYF.